The rows below give T cell receptor beta chains drawn from one sample of a study of radiation and T cells in renal cell carcinoma. The assay was immunoSEQ multiplex PCR, and TCRdb's table has in-frame clones only and misses some. The sample yields 100,000 to 150,000 clones, roughly four fifths seen once. The source material was blood, sampled from a patient whose treatment included radiotherapy and nephrectomy. These receptors were collected from a man aged 50 to 60 with renal cell carcinoma. Each CDR3 is given with its conserved first and last residue. The order of the fields is clone size, J gene, D gene, V gene, CDR3 protein, CDR3 DNA. The D gene is left open where the match is weak. Expanded clones are given a class, and other clones once, few, many or no size at all.

clone_size: -
j_call: TRBJ1-5
d_call: -
v_call: TRBV5-6
cdr3_aa: CASSLEAYSNQPQHF
cdr3_nt: TGTGCCAGCAGCTTGGAAGCGTATAGCAATCAGCCCCAGCATTTT

clone_size: -
j_call: TRBJ1-2
d_call: -
v_call: TRBV5-1
cdr3_aa: CASSPFSVGYTF
cdr3_nt: TGCGCCAGCAGCCCCTTCTCCGTCGGCTACACCTTC

clone_size: -
j_call: TRBJ1-2
d_call: -
v_call: TRBV19
cdr3_aa: CASSRQDLYGYTF
cdr3_nt: TGTGCCAGTAGTAGACAGGACCTCTATGGCTACACCTTC

clone_size: -
j_call: TRBJ1-1
d_call: -
v_call: TRBV30
cdr3_aa: CAWRAETGTSKMNTEAFF
cdr3_nt: TGTGCCTGGAGGGCTGAGACCGGGACATCAAAAATGAACACTGAAGCTTTCTTT

clone_size: -
j_call: TRBJ2-1
d_call: TRBD2
v_call: TRBV19
cdr3_aa: CASSISGTRNEQFF
cdr3_nt: TGTGCCAGTAGTATTAGCGGGACTCGCAATGAGCAGTTCTTC

clone_size: -
j_call: TRBJ1-2
d_call: -
v_call: TRBV7-2
cdr3_aa: CASSLGSGVYYGYTF
cdr3_nt: TGTGCCAGCAGCTTAGGCTCAGGGGTGTACTATGGCTACACCTTC

clone_size: -
j_call: TRBJ2-7
d_call: -
v_call: TRBV27
cdr3_aa: CASSFSRAAEQYF
cdr3_nt: TGTGCCAGCAGTTTCTCCCGGGCGGCCGAGCAGTACTTC

clone_size: -
j_call: TRBJ2-7
d_call: TRBD2
v_call: TRBV4-2
cdr3_aa: CASSPSLSGGAYEQYF
cdr3_nt: TGTGCCAGCAGCCCAAGCCTGAGCGGGGGGGCCTACGAGCAGTACTTC

clone_size: -
j_call: TRBJ2-5
d_call: TRBD2
v_call: TRBV4-1
cdr3_aa: CASSQGLAGGKETQYF
cdr3_nt: TGCGCCAGCAGCCAAGGGCTAGCGGGAGGAAAAGAGACCCAGTACTTC

clone_size: once
j_call: TRBJ2-5
d_call: TRBD1
v_call: TRBV2
cdr3_aa: CASSIAGGPQETQYF
cdr3_nt: TGTGCCAGCAGTATAGCAGGGGGTCCCCAAGAGACCCAGTACTTC

clone_size: few
j_call: TRBJ1-1
d_call: -
v_call: TRBV5-8
cdr3_aa: CASSLWNTEAFF
cdr3_nt: TGTGCCAGCAGCTTGTGGAACACTGAAGCTTTCTTT

clone_size: -
j_call: TRBJ1-4
d_call: -
v_call: TRBV2
cdr3_aa: CASSRDVNEKLFF
cdr3_nt: TGTGCCAGCAGTCGGGATGTTAATGAAAAACTGTTTTTT

clone_size: -
j_call: TRBJ2-3
d_call: -
v_call: TRBV21-1
cdr3_aa: CASSRDRSTDTQYF
cdr3_nt: TGTGCCAGCAGTCGGGACAGGAGCACAGATACGCAGTATTTT

clone_size: -
j_call: TRBJ2-5
d_call: TRBD2
v_call: TRBV2
cdr3_aa: CASSVLSGKNTQYF
cdr3_nt: TGTGCCAGCAGTGTGTTAAGCGGGAAAAACACCCAGTACTTC

clone_size: -
j_call: TRBJ1-1
d_call: TRBD1
v_call: TRBV2
cdr3_aa: CASSDRDRGNTEAFF
cdr3_nt: TGTGCCAGCAGCGACCGGGACAGGGGGAACACTGAAGCTTTCTTT

clone_size: -
j_call: TRBJ2-7
d_call: -
v_call: TRBV2
cdr3_aa: CASSTVYEQYF
cdr3_nt: TGTGCCAGCAGTACCGTCTACGAGCAGTACTTC

clone_size: once
j_call: TRBJ1-3
d_call: TRBD1
v_call: TRBV5-4
cdr3_aa: CASSWGTGGSGNTIYF
cdr3_nt: TGTGCCAGCAGCTGGGGGACAGGGGGCTCTGGAAACACCATATATTTT

clone_size: once
j_call: TRBJ2-7
d_call: -
v_call: TRBV5-1
cdr3_aa: CASSSLSVSYEQYF
cdr3_nt: TGCGCCAGCAGCTCGTTATCCGTTTCCTACGAGCAGTACTTC

clone_size: -
j_call: TRBJ2-2
d_call: -
v_call: TRBV7-8
cdr3_aa: CASRANRVGKAGELFF
cdr3_nt: TGTGCCAGCAGAGCCAACAGGGTGGGGAAGGCCGGGGAGCTGTTTTTT

clone_size: -
j_call: TRBJ2-7
d_call: TRBD2
v_call: TRBV13
cdr3_aa: CASSLALAGQYEQYF
cdr3_nt: TGTGCCAGCAGCTTAGCGCTAGCGGGTCAATACGAGCAGTACTTC

clone_size: once
j_call: TRBJ2-5
d_call: -
v_call: TRBV7-9
cdr3_aa: CASSLMASQETQYF
cdr3_nt: TGTGCCAGCAGCTTAATGGCCAGCCAAGAGACCCAGTACTTC

clone_size: many
j_call: TRBJ1-2
d_call: TRBD1
v_call: TRBV5-1
cdr3_aa: CASSSQGGWGYTF
cdr3_nt: TGCGCCAGCAGCTCTCAGGGGGGATGGGGCTACACCTTC

clone_size: few
j_call: TRBJ2-1
d_call: TRBD2
v_call: TRBV5-1
cdr3_aa: CASSLEVGGPDEQFF
cdr3_nt: TGCGCCAGCAGCTTGGAGGTGGGAGGGCCGGATGAGCAGTTCTTC

clone_size: few
j_call: TRBJ1-3
d_call: TRBD1
v_call: TRBV4-3
cdr3_aa: CASSQDPTGAGNTIYF
cdr3_nt: TGCGCCAGCAGCCAAGATCCAACAGGGGCTGGAAACACCATATATTTT

clone_size: -
j_call: TRBJ2-7
d_call: -
v_call: TRBV6-1
cdr3_aa: CASSETPQTLYEQYF
cdr3_nt: TGTGCCAGCAGTGAGACGCCTCAGACCCTCTACGAGCAGTACTTC

clone_size: -
j_call: TRBJ2-3
d_call: -
v_call: TRBV5-4
cdr3_aa: CASSLRGEDTQYF
cdr3_nt: TGTGCCAGCAGCCTCAGGGGGGAAGATACGCAGTATTTT

clone_size: -
j_call: TRBJ1-1
d_call: -
v_call: TRBV6-7
cdr3_aa: CASSYVGEGTEAFF
cdr3_nt: TGTGCCAGCAGTTACGTAGGGGAGGGCACTGAAGCTTTCTTT

clone_size: -
j_call: TRBJ2-2
d_call: TRBD2
v_call: TRBV5-1
cdr3_aa: CASSLAGGIGELFF
cdr3_nt: TGCGCCAGCAGTCTAGCGGGGGGCATCGGGGAGCTGTTTTTT

clone_size: -
j_call: TRBJ1-1
d_call: -
v_call: TRBV30
cdr3_aa: CAWSVPGGIGNTEAFF
cdr3_nt: TGTGCCTGGAGTGTACCGGGAGGTATTGGGAACACTGAAGCTTTCTTT

clone_size: -
j_call: TRBJ2-7
d_call: -
v_call: TRBV7-9
cdr3_aa: CASRPGGDKVHEQYF
cdr3_nt: TGTGCCAGCAGGCCAGGGGGGGACAAAGTCCACGAGCAGTACTTC

clone_size: -
j_call: TRBJ2-7
d_call: TRBD2
v_call: TRBV6-5
cdr3_aa: CASSQGLAGANEQYF
cdr3_nt: TGTGCCAGCAGTCAGGGACTAGCGGGAGCAAACGAGCAGTACTTC

clone_size: -
j_call: TRBJ1-1
d_call: TRBD1
v_call: TRBV6-5
cdr3_aa: CASRNRQGQNTEAFF
cdr3_nt: TGTGCCAGCAGAAATAGACAGGGCCAAAACACTGAAGCTTTCTTT

clone_size: once
j_call: TRBJ1-5
d_call: TRBD1
v_call: TRBV4-1
cdr3_aa: CASSQNSRGRGHYQPQHF
cdr3_nt: TGCGCCAGCAGCCAAAATTCTAGGGGGCGCGGACATTATCAGCCCCAGCATTTT

clone_size: -
j_call: TRBJ2-1
d_call: -
v_call: TRBV30
cdr3_aa: CAWSPGAYNEQFF
cdr3_nt: TGTGCCTGGAGCCCAGGGGCTTACAATGAGCAGTTCTTC

clone_size: -
j_call: TRBJ2-5
d_call: -
v_call: TRBV5-1
cdr3_aa: CASRTRPGVEETQYF
cdr3_nt: TGCGCCAGCAGGACCCGACCGGGGGTCGAAGAGACCCAGTACTTC

clone_size: -
j_call: TRBJ1-2
d_call: -
v_call: TRBV6-4
cdr3_aa: CASSPGREVNYGYTF
cdr3_nt: TGTGCCAGCAGCCCCGGCAGGGAGGTAAACTATGGCTACACCTTC

clone_size: once
j_call: TRBJ1-2
d_call: -
v_call: TRBV6-1
cdr3_aa: CASSEVWGQGYTF
cdr3_nt: TGTGCCAGCAGTGAAGTCTGGGGGCAGGGCTACACCTTC

clone_size: -
j_call: TRBJ1-4
d_call: -
v_call: TRBV5-1
cdr3_aa: CASSETGAGSNEKLFF
cdr3_nt: TGCGCCAGCAGCGAGACGGGTGCAGGGTCAAATGAAAAACTGTTTTTT

clone_size: -
j_call: TRBJ2-5
d_call: TRBD2
v_call: TRBV5-4
cdr3_aa: CASSDGGGVETQYF
cdr3_nt: TGTGCCAGCAGCGACGGTGGGGGGGTCGAGACCCAGTACTTC

clone_size: -
j_call: TRBJ2-6
d_call: TRBD2
v_call: TRBV29-1
cdr3_aa: CSVVDREGGSGANVLTF
cdr3_nt: TGCAGCGTAGTGGACCGGGAGGGAGGCTCTGGGGCCAACGTCCTGACTTTC

clone_size: -
j_call: TRBJ2-4
d_call: -
v_call: TRBV5-1
cdr3_aa: CASSLDRLKNIQYF
cdr3_nt: TGCGCCAGCAGCTTGGACAGACTCAAAAACATTCAGTACTTC

clone_size: -
j_call: TRBJ1-1
d_call: -
v_call: TRBV28
cdr3_aa: CASSLPKLRENEAFF
cdr3_nt: TGTGCCAGCAGTTTACCAAAACTCCGGGAGAATGAAGCTTTCTTT

clone_size: -
j_call: TRBJ1-4
d_call: TRBD1
v_call: TRBV25-1
cdr3_aa: CASSESRGSNEKLFF
cdr3_nt: TGTGCCAGCAGTGAATCCAGGGGGTCTAATGAAAAACTGTTTTTT

clone_size: few
j_call: TRBJ2-7
d_call: -
v_call: TRBV27
cdr3_aa: CASSPLGQKFYEQYF
cdr3_nt: TGTGCCAGCAGCCCACTCGGACAGAAATTCTACGAGCAGTACTTC

clone_size: few
j_call: TRBJ2-2
d_call: -
v_call: TRBV7-2
cdr3_aa: CASSLGLGFLGELFF
cdr3_nt: TGTGCCAGCAGCTTAGGACTTGGGTTTCTCGGGGAGCTGTTTTTT

clone_size: -
j_call: TRBJ1-2
d_call: -
v_call: TRBV30
cdr3_aa: CAWSRGGPNYGYTF
cdr3_nt: TGTGCCTGGAGTCGGGGGGGGCCCAACTATGGCTACACCTTC

clone_size: -
j_call: TRBJ1-5
d_call: -
v_call: TRBV7-6
cdr3_aa: CASSYTDDSNQPQHF
cdr3_nt: TGTGCCAGCAGCTACACAGATGATAGCAATCAGCCCCAGCATTTT